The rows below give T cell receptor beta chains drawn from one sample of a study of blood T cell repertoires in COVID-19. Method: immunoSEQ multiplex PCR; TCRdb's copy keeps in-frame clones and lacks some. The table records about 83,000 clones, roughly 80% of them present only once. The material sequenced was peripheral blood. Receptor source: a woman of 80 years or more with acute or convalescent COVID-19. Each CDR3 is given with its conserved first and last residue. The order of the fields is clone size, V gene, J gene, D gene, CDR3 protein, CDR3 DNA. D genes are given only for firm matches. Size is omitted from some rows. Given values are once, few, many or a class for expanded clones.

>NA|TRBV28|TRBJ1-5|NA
CASSLGAQPQHF
TGTGCCAGCAGTTTAGGGGCTCAGCCCCAGCATTTT
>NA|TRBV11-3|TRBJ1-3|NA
CASSLFRRALGGNTIYF
TGTGCCAGCAGCTTATTTCGGAGGGCGCTGGGAGGAAACACCATATATTTT
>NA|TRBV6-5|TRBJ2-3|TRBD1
CASSFRQGYTDTQYF
TGTGCCAGCAGTTTTCGACAGGGATACACAGATACGCAGTATTTT
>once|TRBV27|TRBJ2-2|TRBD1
CASRGGQGMNTGELFF
TGTGCCAGCAGAGGTGGACAGGGAATGAACACCGGGGAGCTGTTTTTT
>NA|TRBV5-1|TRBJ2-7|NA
CASSLEPRDTYEQYF
TGCGCCAGCAGCTTGGAGCCCCGGGACACCTACGAGCAGTACTTC
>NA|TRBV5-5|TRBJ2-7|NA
CASSLAGTLSYEQYF
TGTGCCAGCAGCTTGGCCGGGACACTCTCCTACGAGCAGTACTTC
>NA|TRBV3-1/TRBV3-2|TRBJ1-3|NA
CASSQESGGGGASRGNTIYF
TGTGCCAGCAGCCAAGAATCCGGTGGGGGAGGAGCCTCAAGAGGAAACACCATATATTTT
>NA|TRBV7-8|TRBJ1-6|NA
CASSPRQWGNSPLHF
TGTGCCAGCAGCCCGCGACAGTGGGGAAATTCACCCCTCCACTTT
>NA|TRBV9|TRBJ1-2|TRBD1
CASSAGQGVYGYTF
TGTGCCAGCAGCGCCGGACAGGGAGTCTATGGCTACACCTTC
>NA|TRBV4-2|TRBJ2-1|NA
CASSQVGAGIKNEQFF
TGTGCCAGCAGCCAAGTTGGGGCAGGGATTAAAAATGAGCAGTTCTTC
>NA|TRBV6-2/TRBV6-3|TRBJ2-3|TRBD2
CASSRRSSGLTDTQYF
TGTGCCAGCAGTAGAAGGTCTAGCGGGTTGACAGATACGCAGTATTTT
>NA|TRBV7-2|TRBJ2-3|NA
CASSFGVVPDTQYF
TGTGCCAGCAGCTTCGGGGTAGTCCCAGATACGCAGTATTTT
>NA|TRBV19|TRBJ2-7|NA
CASSSTGNSYEQYF
TGTGCCAGTAGTTCGACCGGGAACTCCTACGAGCAGTACTTC
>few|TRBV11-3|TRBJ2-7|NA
CASSLEYSSYEQYF
TGTGCCAGCAGCTTAGAGTACAGCTCCTACGAGCAGTACTTC
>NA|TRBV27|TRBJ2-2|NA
CASSLGGAGELFF
TGTGCCAGCAGTTTAGGCGGGGCCGGGGAGCTGTTTTTT
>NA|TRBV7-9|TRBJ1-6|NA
CASRSGGGTLHF
TGTGCCAGCAGGTCGGGCGGAGGAACCCTCCACTTT
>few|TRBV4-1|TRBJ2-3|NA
CASRDDGEGTDTQYF
TGCGCCAGCAGAGATGACGGGGAGGGCACAGATACGCAGTATTTT
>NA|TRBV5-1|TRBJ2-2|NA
CASSLQAHTGELFF
TGCGCCAGCAGCTTACAGGCGCACACCGGGGAGCTGTTTTTT
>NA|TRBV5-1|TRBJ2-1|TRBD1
CASSKDRGSYNEQFF
TGCGCCAGCAGCAAAGACAGGGGTTCGTACAATGAGCAGTTCTTC
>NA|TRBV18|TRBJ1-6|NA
CASSPTFDRGNSPLHF
TGTGCCAGCTCACCTACTTTCGACAGAGGAAATTCACCCCTCCACTTT
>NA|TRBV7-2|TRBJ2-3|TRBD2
CASSLPSGGTDTQYF
TGTGCCAGCAGCTTACCTAGCGGGGGGACAGATACGCAGTATTTT
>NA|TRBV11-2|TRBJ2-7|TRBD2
CASSFGIAGVDEQYF
TGTGCCAGCAGCTTTGGGATAGCGGGGGTTGACGAGCAGTACTTC
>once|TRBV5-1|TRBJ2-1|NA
CASSPGWGRGAYNEQFF
TGCGCCAGCAGCCCGGGATGGGGCAGGGGAGCCTACAATGAGCAGTTCTTC
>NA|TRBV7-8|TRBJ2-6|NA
CARGETSSGANVLTF
TGTGCCCGCGGGGAGACAAGCTCTGGGGCCAACGTCCTGACTTTC
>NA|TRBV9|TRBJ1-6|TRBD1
CASSVDGQGVSPLHF
TGTGCCAGCAGCGTAGACGGACAGGGCGTTTCACCCCTCCACTTT
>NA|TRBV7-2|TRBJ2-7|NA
CASSLGVYEQYF
TGTGCCAGCAGCTTAGGAGTATACGAGCAGTACTTC
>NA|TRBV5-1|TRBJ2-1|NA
CASSPYAGLGEQFF
TGCGCCAGCAGCCCTTACGCGGGGTTGGGTGAGCAGTTCTTC
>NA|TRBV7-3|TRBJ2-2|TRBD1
CASSLTSEQGALTGELFF
TGTGCCAGCAGCTTAACGTCCGAACAGGGGGCCCTCACCGGGGAGCTGTTTTTT
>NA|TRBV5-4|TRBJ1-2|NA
CASSLQGSNGYTF
TGTGCCAGCAGCTTACAGGGTTCGAACGGCTACACCTTC